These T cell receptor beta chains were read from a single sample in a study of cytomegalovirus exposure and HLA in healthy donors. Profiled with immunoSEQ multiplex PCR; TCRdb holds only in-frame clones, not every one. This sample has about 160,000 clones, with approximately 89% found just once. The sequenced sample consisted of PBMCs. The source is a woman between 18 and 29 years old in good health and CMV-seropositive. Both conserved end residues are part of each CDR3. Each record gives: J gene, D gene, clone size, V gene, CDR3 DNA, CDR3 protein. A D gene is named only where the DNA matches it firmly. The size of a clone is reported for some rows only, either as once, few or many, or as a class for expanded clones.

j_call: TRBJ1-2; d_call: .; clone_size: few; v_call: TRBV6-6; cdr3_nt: TGTGCCAGCACAACGGGATATGGCTACACCTTC; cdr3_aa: CASTTGYGYTF
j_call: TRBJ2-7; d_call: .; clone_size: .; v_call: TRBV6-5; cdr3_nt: TGTGCCAGCAGTTACCCCCTAGGCTACGAGCAGTACTTC; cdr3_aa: CASSYPLGYEQYF
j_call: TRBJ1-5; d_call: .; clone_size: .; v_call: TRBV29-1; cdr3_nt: TGCAGCGTTGGAGGACTCGAAGGCAATCAGCCCCAGCATTTT; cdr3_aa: CSVGGLEGNQPQHF
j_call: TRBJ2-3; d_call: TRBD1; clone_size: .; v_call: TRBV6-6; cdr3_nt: TGTGCCAGCAGTTCTCGACAGGGGACACCTGAAGATACGCAGTATTTT; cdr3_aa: CASSSRQGTPEDTQYF
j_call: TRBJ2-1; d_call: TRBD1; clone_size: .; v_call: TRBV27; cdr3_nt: TGTGCCAGCAGTTTAACAGGGGGCTCCTACAATGAGCAGTTCTTC; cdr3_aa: CASSLTGGSYNEQFF
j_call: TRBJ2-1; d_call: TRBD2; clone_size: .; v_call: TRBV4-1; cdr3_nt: TGCGCCAGCAGCCAAGGAGTAAGCGGGAGAGGTCGGCAGTTCTTC; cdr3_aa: CASSQGVSGRGRQFF
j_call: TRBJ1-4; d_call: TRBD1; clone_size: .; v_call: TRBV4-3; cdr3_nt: TGCGCCAGCAGCCAAGAGGGGAGACAGGGAAGGGAAAAACTGTTTTTT; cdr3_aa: CASSQEGRQGREKLFF
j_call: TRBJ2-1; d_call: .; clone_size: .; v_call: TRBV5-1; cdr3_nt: TGCGCCAGCAGCTGCCGTAGAAACGTCTACAATGAGCAGTTCTTC; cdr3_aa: CASSCRRNVYNEQFF
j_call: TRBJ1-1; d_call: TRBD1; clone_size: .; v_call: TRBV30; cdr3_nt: TGTGCCTGGACCCTCCGGACAGGGCGGATGAACACTGAAGCTTTCTTT; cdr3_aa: CAWTLRTGRMNTEAFF
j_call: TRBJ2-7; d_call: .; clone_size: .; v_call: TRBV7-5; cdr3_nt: TGTGCCAGAAGCTTAGTAGGTTGGGGACAGGGCGTACACGAGCAGTACTTC; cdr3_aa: CARSLVGWGQGVHEQYF
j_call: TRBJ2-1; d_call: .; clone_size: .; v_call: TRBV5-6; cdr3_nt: TGTGCCAGCAGCTTGGCCGGGGGCAGGGAGGGCAATGAGCAGTTCTTC; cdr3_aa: CASSLAGGREGNEQFF
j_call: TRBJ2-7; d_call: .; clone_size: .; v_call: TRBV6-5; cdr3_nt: TGTGCCAGCAGTTATTTCGGGGGCGAGCAGTACTTC; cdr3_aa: CASSYFGGEQYF
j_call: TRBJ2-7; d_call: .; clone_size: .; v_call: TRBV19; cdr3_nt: TGTGCCAGTAGTACCACAGGGAAGGCAGGGAACGAGCAGTACTTC; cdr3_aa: CASSTTGKAGNEQYF
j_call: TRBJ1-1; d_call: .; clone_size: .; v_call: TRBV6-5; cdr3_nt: TGTGCCAGCAGTTCAAGATCGGTGGCTTTCTTT; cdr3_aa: CASSSRSVAFF
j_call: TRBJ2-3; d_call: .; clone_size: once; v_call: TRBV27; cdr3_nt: TGTGCCAGCGCTAGGGGGGATACGCAGTATTTT; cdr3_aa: CASARGDTQYF
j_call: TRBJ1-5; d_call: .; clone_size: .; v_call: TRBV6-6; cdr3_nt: TGTGCCAGCACCTCTTCCGACAGCGCTCAGCCCCAGCATTTT; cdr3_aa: CASTSSDSAQPQHF
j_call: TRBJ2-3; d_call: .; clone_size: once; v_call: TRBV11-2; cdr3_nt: TGTGCCAGCAGCTTTGAGTTCGCCGGCGGGATGCCAGATACGCAGTATTTT; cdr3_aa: CASSFEFAGGMPDTQYF
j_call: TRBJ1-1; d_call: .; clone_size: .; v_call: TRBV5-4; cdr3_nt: TGTGCCAGCAGCTCAACCCTCGGGATGAACACTGAAGCTTTCTTT; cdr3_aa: CASSSTLGMNTEAFF
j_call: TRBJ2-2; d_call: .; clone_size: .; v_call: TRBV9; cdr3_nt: TGTGCCAGCAGCGTAGGCCTAAGAAGGAACACCGGGGAGCTGTTTTTT; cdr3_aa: CASSVGLRRNTGELFF
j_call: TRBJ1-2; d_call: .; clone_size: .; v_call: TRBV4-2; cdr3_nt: TGTGCCAGCACGGGAAACTATGGCTACACCTTC; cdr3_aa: CASTGNYGYTF
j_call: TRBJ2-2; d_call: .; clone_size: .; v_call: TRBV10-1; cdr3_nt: TGCGCCAGCAGTGATACGAACACCGGGGAGCTGTTTTTT; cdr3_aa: CASSDTNTGELFF
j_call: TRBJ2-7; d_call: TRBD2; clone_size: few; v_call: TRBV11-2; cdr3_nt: TGTGCCAGCAGCATTACTAGCGGGAGGTCGGAGCAGTACTTC; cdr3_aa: CASSITSGRSEQYF
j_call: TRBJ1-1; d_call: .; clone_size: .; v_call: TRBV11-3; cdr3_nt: TGTGCCAGCAGCTCCGGGGGGAACACTGAAGCTTTCTTT; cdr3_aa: CASSSGGNTEAFF
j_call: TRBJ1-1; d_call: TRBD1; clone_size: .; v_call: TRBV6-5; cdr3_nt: TGTGCCAGCAGTTACGCCGGGACAGGGGACGAAGCTTTCTTT; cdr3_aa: CASSYAGTGDEAFF
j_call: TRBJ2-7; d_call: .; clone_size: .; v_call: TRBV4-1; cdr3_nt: TGCGCCAGCAGCCCAGGGGTAGGATACGAGCAGTACTTC; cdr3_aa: CASSPGVGYEQYF
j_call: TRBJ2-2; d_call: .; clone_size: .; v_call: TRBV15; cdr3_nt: TGTGCCACCAGCGGAGGAATGGAGCCCGGGGAGCTGTTTTTT; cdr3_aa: CATSGGMEPGELFF
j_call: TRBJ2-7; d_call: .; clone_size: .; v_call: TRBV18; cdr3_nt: TGTGCCAGCTCACGCGACAATGACGGTGGAGAGCAGTACTTC; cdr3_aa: CASSRDNDGGEQYF
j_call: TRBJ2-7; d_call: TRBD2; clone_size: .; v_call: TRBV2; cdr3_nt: TGTGCCAGCACGGGGGGTACCACCTACGAGCAGTACTTC; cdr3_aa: CASTGGTTYEQYF
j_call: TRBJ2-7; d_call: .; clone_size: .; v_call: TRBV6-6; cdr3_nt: TGTGCCAGCAGTTACTCGATGGAGGGGGGGCAAGAGCAGTACTTC; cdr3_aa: CASSYSMEGGQEQYF
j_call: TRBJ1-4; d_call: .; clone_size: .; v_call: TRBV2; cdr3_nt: TGTGCCAGCAGTGAACCGATAGGCGGCGAGAATGAAAAACTGTTTTTT; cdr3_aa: CASSEPIGGENEKLFF
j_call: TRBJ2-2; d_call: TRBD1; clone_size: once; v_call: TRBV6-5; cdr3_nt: TGTGCCAGCAGTTACAGGACAGGGTTCGGGCTGTTTTTT; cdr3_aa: CASSYRTGFGLFF
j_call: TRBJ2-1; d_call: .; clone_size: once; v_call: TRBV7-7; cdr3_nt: TGTGCTAGCAGCTTAGATTGGACGGGAGCACTTAATGAGCAGTTCTTC; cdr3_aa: CASSLDWTGALNEQFF